Below, 13 T cell receptor beta chains from the same sample are listed, as sequenced in a study of T-cell memory formation after mild COVID-19. TCRdb recomputed calls from the 5' RACE reads with MiXCR, one row per CDR3 protein. The table records about 340,000 distinct CDR3 sequences, more than 15% of them present only once. The material sequenced was PBMCs or a T cell subset sorted from them (not recorded which). The receptor source for this set is a man aged 18 to 29 who had mild COVID-19 (a few samples of this study predate the infection). Cell type and time point are not known.

This clonotype was observed a few times. The chain carries TRBV7-3 and TRBJ1-1; the D gene is possibly TRBD1 (5 bases). This CDR3 comprises 13 residues. CDR1 SGHTA and CDR2 FQGTGA come from the germline V gene. Trimming pared 2 bases from V and 7 bases from J, leaving 11 bases between. CDR3 in DNA: TGTGCCAGCAGCTTACGGCAGGGCCTTGAAGCTTTCTTT. Amino acids: CASSLRQGLEAFF.

The chain employs TRBV20-1 and TRBJ1-1, with D hard to call. V was shortened by 5 bases and J by 3 bases, with 10 bases between the two germline ends. The CDR3 extends over 12 amino acids. Germline V lookup: CDR1 DFQATT, CDR2 SNEGSKA (reference sequence). DNA of the CDR3: TGCAGTGCTTACGGACGGTACACTGAAGCTTTCTTT. Amino acid sequence: CSAYGRYTEAFF.

This clonotype was seen a few times. This chain joins TRBV7-9 and TRBJ2-4, with D perhaps matching TRBD1 or TRBD2 (5 bases each). The V and J ends lost 5 bases and 6 bases respectively, with 17 bases between them. This CDR3 is 15 amino acids long. Germline lookup yields CDR1 SEHNR and CDR2 FQNEAQ (reference sequence). CDR3 nucleotide sequence: TGTGCCAGCAGCAAAACACGGGACGGGGCAAACATTCAGTACTTC. It translates to CASSKTRDGANIQYF.

The chain uses TRBV5-4 and TRBJ1-1; TRBD1 matches at 8 bases. From germline, CDR1 is SGHNT and CDR2 YYREEE (reference sequence). The CDR3 is 14 amino acids. The J segment lost 6 bases and the V segment lost 2 bases, leaving 6 bases of the junction unmatched. Here the CDR3 DNA reads TGTGCCAGCAGCTTCGACCAGGGGGCGCCTGAAGCTTTCTTT. It translates to CASSFDQGAPEAFF.

The chain joins TRBV4-1 to TRBJ2-2; D gene ambiguous. Germline V gene sequence: CDR1 MGHRA, CDR2 YSYEKL. V was cut by 0 bases and J by 4 bases, with 9 bases left in between. The CDR3 totals 15 residues. The CDR3 DNA is TGCGCCAGCAGCCAAGAGATTGGTCGCACCGGGGAGCTGTTTTTT. Protein: CASSQEIGRTGELFF.

This chain links TRBV5-5 with TRBJ1-2, with TRBD1 as a possible D gene (6 bases). This CDR3 region has 13 residues. The germline CDR1 and CDR2 sequences are SGHKS and YYEKEE (reference sequence). V gave up 6 bases and J gave up 8 bases, with 17 bases separating them. CDR3 amino acids: CASTSARTAGYTF. The CDR3 DNA sequence: TGTGCCAGCACCTCTGCTAGGACAGCCGGCTACACCTTC.

This clonotype was counted between two and nine times. The chain recombines TRBV28 with TRBJ2-5, with D possibly TRBD2 on 5 matching bases. V was shortened by 1 base and J by 2 bases, with 11 bases between the two germline ends. CDR1 MDHEN and CDR2 SYDVKM come from the germline V gene. The CDR3 totals 15 residues. CDR3 DNA sequence: TGTGCCAGCAGTTTATCCGGGGTCTCTCAAGAGACCCAGTACTTC. This sequence encodes CASSLSGVSQETQYF.

This clonotype appeared a few times. The V and J genes are TRBV4-3 and TRBJ1-1; D unresolved. The CDR3 has 14 amino acids. Per germline, CDR1 LGHNA and CDR2 YSLEER. V was pared by 5 bases and J by 1 base, with 11 bases between. CDR3 sequence reads: CASSVQFRNTEAFF. The CDR3 DNA reads TGCGCCAGCAGCGTCCAGTTCAGGAACACTGAAGCTTTCTTT.

This clonotype was seen a handful of times. The chain combines TRBV6-1 with TRBJ1-2, with unresolved D. V shed 6 bases and J shed 3 bases, with 14 bases lying between them. Germline CDR1 is MNHNS and CDR2 is SASEGT. This CDR3 contains 14 residues. The CDR3 sequence is CASRLQVIDYGYTF. CDR3 DNA: TGTGCCAGCAGACTCCAGGTTATCGACTATGGCTACACCTTC.

The J gene is TRBJ2-6, the V gene TRBV2; D not resolved. Trimming removed 5 bases from V and 0 bases from J, with 11 bases in between. The CDR3 is made up of 16 amino acids. Germline V gene sequence: CDR1 SNHLY, CDR2 FYNNEI. The DNA of the CDR3 is TGTGCCAGCAGTCTACAACTGTACTCTGGGGCCAACGTCCTGACTTTC. This gives the protein CASSLQLYSGANVLTF.

This clonotype appeared many times. The V call is TRBV5-4, the J call TRBJ2-3; perhaps D is TRBD1 or TRBD2 (6 bases each). Germline-derived CDR1 and CDR2 are SGHNT and YYREEE (reference sequence). V lost 2 bases and J lost 4, with 11 bases in between. There are 14 residues in the CDR3. The CDR3 DNA reads TGTGCCAGCAGCTTCAGGGGAGGACCAGATACGCAGTATTTT. The encoded protein is CASSFRGGPDTQYF. The full variable domain, in which reference TRBV5-4 and TRBJ2-3 provide the parts outside the CDR3, is ETGVTQSPTHLIKTRGQQVTLRCSSQSGHNTVSWYQQALGQGPQFIFQYYREEENGRGNFPPRFSGLQFPNYSSELNVNALELDDSALYLCASSFRGGPDTQYFGPGTRLTVL.

This clonotype was recorded many times. One end of the junction fails to match germline, which may point to a read error. The chain couples TRBV5-1 to TRBJ2-3; D might be TRBD2 (5 bases). The CDR3 spans 12 residues. Germline V gene sequence: CDR1 SGHRS, CDR2 YFSETQ. Written as DNA, the CDR3 is TGTGCCAGCAGTCGGGGATCAGATACGCAGTATTTT. Amino acid sequence: CASSRGSDTQYF.

This clonotype was found a few times. The V call is TRBV12-3 or TRBV12-4, the J call TRBJ2-2; the match to TRBD2 covers 8 bases. The CDR3 runs 17 residues. The J segment lost 3 bases and the V segment lost 2 bases, leaving 8 bases of the junction unmatched. The CDR3 reads CASSLKVLAEHTGELFF. The CDR3 nucleotides are TGTGCCAGCAGTTTAAAGGTACTAGCGGAGCACACCGGGGAGCTGTTTTTT.